Here is one T cell receptor beta chain with its context. What it recognizes is unknown. CDR1 is ENHRY, CDR2 SYGVKD, per germline. V lost 7 bases and J lost 0, with 7 bases in between. The CDR3 runs 13 residues. The entry originates in a study of cytomegalovirus exposure and HLA in healthy donors. In the study overall: As an earlier analysis found, around 200 million T cells yielded around 110 million unique TCR beta sequences. Broader study findings: Reported findings show TCR beta sequences accurately forecast HLA-A and HLA-B alleles in most subjects. Donors were assumed by presence/absence analyses to have roughly uniform sequencing depth.

The PCR contained 60 Vbeta and 13 Jbeta primers. Generated by immunoSEQ multiplex PCR, the TCRdb table keeps only in-frame clones and is missing some. In the table there are about 160,000 clones, around 84% of which are singletons. Unrecorded immune exposures were likely, despite nominal health at sampling. The sequence was collected from a man between 18 and 29 years old in good health and CMV-seronegative. Sequenced input: PBMCs. The chain uses TRBV10-3 and TRBJ2-1; no clear D. The CDR3 spells CAITPSSYNEQFF. CDR3 DNA: TGTGCCATCACCCCCAGCTCCTACAATGAGCAGTTCTTC.